Listed below are T cell receptor beta chains from one sample, sequenced in a study of T-cell memory formation after mild COVID-19. A single record per CDR3 protein comes from TCRdb applying MiXCR to the 5' RACE reads. The data show around 120,000 distinct CDR3 sequences, around a sixth seen once. The specimen was PBMCs or a T cell subset sorted from them (not recorded which). These receptors were collected from an adult woman who had mild COVID-19 (a few samples of this study predate the infection). Cell type and time point are not known. Both conserved end residues are part of each CDR3. Fields, in order: D gene, V gene, CDR3 protein. A D gene is named only where the DNA matches it firmly.

d_gene: TRBD1
v_gene: TRBV6-2/TRBV6-3
CDR3aa: CASSYLQTGVEQYF

d_gene: TRBD2
v_gene: TRBV24-1
CDR3aa: CATSEGGTSRDTQYF

d_gene: -
v_gene: TRBV7-9
CDR3aa: CASSLSLGSYEQYF

d_gene: TRBD1
v_gene: TRBV5-6
CDR3aa: CASSLRRGMRNTIYF

d_gene: -
v_gene: TRBV6-6
CDR3aa: CASSETSGQPQHF

d_gene: -
v_gene: TRBV6-1
CDR3aa: CASSYGRGEHEQYF

d_gene: TRBD2
v_gene: TRBV12-3/TRBV12-4
CDR3aa: CASSQRLAGTDTQYF

d_gene: TRBD1
v_gene: TRBV7-1
CDR3aa: CASSSDLGQPPYTQYF

d_gene: -
v_gene: TRBV15
CDR3aa: CATSLGRVAYEQYF

d_gene: -
v_gene: TRBV12-3/TRBV12-4
CDR3aa: CASSHPMGPKYIDTEAFF

d_gene: -
v_gene: TRBV7-2
CDR3aa: CASSPEIGVSNQPQHF

d_gene: -
v_gene: TRBV5-5
CDR3aa: CASSPGGGGMIYGYTF

d_gene: -
v_gene: TRBV14
CDR3aa: CASSRNLGNTYNEQFF

d_gene: -
v_gene: TRBV5-5
CDR3aa: CASSLDSGMSNTIYF

d_gene: -
v_gene: TRBV7-6
CDR3aa: CASSLGSTGSGGGQYF

d_gene: TRBD2
v_gene: TRBV4-1
CDR3aa: CASSQDMTSGYNEQFF

d_gene: -
v_gene: TRBV5-4
CDR3aa: CASSLEGRTKGNEQFF

d_gene: TRBD2
v_gene: TRBV6-6
CDR3aa: CASSYSRTSGISGELFF

d_gene: -
v_gene: TRBV6-2/TRBV6-3
CDR3aa: CASSRMTGEAFF

d_gene: TRBD2
v_gene: TRBV6-5
CDR3aa: CASSYNWGGSYNEQFF

d_gene: -
v_gene: TRBV15
CDR3aa: CATSRGTVSSEQYF

d_gene: TRBD1
v_gene: TRBV11-3
CDR3aa: CASSWTGSYEQYF

d_gene: TRBD2
v_gene: TRBV4-1
CDR3aa: CASSHIAGGNEQFF

d_gene: -
v_gene: TRBV24-1
CDR3aa: CATSAPGRQETQYF

d_gene: TRBD2
v_gene: TRBV18
CDR3aa: CASSRRGLAGVAGETQYF

d_gene: -
v_gene: TRBV24-1
CDR3aa: CATSATTDEETQYF

d_gene: -
v_gene: TRBV18
CDR3aa: CASSPAWGSETQYF

d_gene: -
v_gene: TRBV6-6
CDR3aa: CASRTERLYEQYF

d_gene: -
v_gene: TRBV5-1
CDR3aa: CASSRDPNSAAFF

d_gene: TRBD1
v_gene: TRBV5-5
CDR3aa: CASSLGNPGQGVRETQYF

d_gene: -
v_gene: TRBV11-2
CDR3aa: CASRSMRTNEQFF

d_gene: -
v_gene: TRBV4-1
CDR3aa: CASSQVADEQFF

d_gene: -
v_gene: TRBV20-1
CDR3aa: CSAHRAPYGYTF

d_gene: -
v_gene: TRBV12-3/TRBV12-4
CDR3aa: CASSSRTGKGYTEAFF

d_gene: TRBD1
v_gene: TRBV7-8
CDR3aa: CASSFGQGAGYEQFF

d_gene: -
v_gene: TRBV27
CDR3aa: CASSSTAGGPYEQYF

d_gene: -
v_gene: TRBV20-1
CDR3aa: CSARDPRGNYGYTF

d_gene: -
v_gene: TRBV6-6
CDR3aa: CASSYSRVDTQYF

d_gene: -
v_gene: TRBV7-9
CDR3aa: CASSSLGGAGGNYGYTF

d_gene: -
v_gene: TRBV7-7
CDR3aa: CASSLGTSGANVLTF

d_gene: TRBD1
v_gene: TRBV24-1
CDR3aa: CATSQDRDGYTF

d_gene: -
v_gene: TRBV4-1
CDR3aa: CASSHGTSYEQYF

d_gene: -
v_gene: TRBV20-1
CDR3aa: CSARQGSGYGYTF

d_gene: -
v_gene: TRBV27
CDR3aa: CASRPGGGGNNIYF

d_gene: TRBD1
v_gene: TRBV7-6
CDR3aa: CASSLVPDGQGYYNEQFF

d_gene: -
v_gene: TRBV4-3
CDR3aa: CASSQDRDGWGEQYF

d_gene: -
v_gene: TRBV5-1
CDR3aa: CASSLGLRSSQGMGTGELFF

d_gene: TRBD2
v_gene: TRBV24-1
CDR3aa: CATSDPGLAGTDTQYF

d_gene: TRBD1
v_gene: TRBV29-1
CDR3aa: CSVERQGVTEAFF

d_gene: -
v_gene: TRBV5-5
CDR3aa: CASSFRDQLGDTQYF

d_gene: -
v_gene: TRBV5-1
CDR3aa: CASSPANTGELFF

d_gene: -
v_gene: TRBV3-1
CDR3aa: CASSQAGGSQPQHF

d_gene: TRBD2
v_gene: TRBV11-1
CDR3aa: CASSLDGLAELYSYEQYF

d_gene: TRBD1
v_gene: TRBV6-2/TRBV6-3
CDR3aa: CASSPGQGASNEQFF

d_gene: -
v_gene: TRBV5-4
CDR3aa: CASSLTGRNAETQYF